The 23 T cell receptor beta chains in this list originate from one sample, sequenced in a study of CXCR4 blockade with PD-1 therapy in pancreatic cancer. The repertoire was sequenced with immunoSEQ multiplex PCR; TCRdb's copy has only in-frame clones and lacks some. This sample carries roughly 3,500 clones, around 45% of them seen once, and the ten largest clones take about a sixth. Sample: tumor tissue. The source of these receptors is a human donor with pancreatic ductal adenocarcinoma.

The CDR3 coding sequence is TGTGCCAGCAGTTCTGTGGGGGCCTACGAGCAGTACTTC. Its translation: CASSSVGAYEQYF. The V and J genes are TRBV6-8 and TRBJ2-7, with D perhaps assigned TRBD1 or TRBD2 (5 bases each). V was clipped by 4 bases and J by 2 bases, with 9 bases between them. Germline CDR1 MNHGY, CDR2 SAAAGT. The CDR3 totals 13 residues.

The genes are TRBV6-8 and TRBJ2-7; TRBD1 might be the D (6 bases). Germline V gives CDR1 MNHGY, CDR2 SAAAGT. Between the trimmed V and J ends, which lost 2 bases and 6 bases, there was a span of 17 bases. This CDR3 has 15 residues. The DNA of the CDR3 is TGTGCCAGCAGTTACAGGCAGGGGAACATGGTCGAGCAGTACTTC. It encodes CASSYRQGNMVEQYF.

The chain uses TRBV10-2 and TRBJ2-5; 10 nucleotides agree with TRBD1. Losses at the gene ends were 0 bases for V and 5 bases for J; bases not matched to a gene: 6. CDR1 and CDR2 from the germline V gene are WSHSY and SAAADI. The CDR3 is made up of 16 amino acids. The chain's CDR3 is CASSESETGGRETQYF. The CDR3 coding sequence is TGCGCCAGCAGTGAGTCGGAGACAGGGGGCAGGGAGACCCAGTACTTC.

This clone was detected many times. The chain couples TRBV6-8 to TRBJ2-3; possibly TRBD2 for D (5 bases). This CDR3 spans 15 amino acids. Germline V gives CDR1 MNHGY, CDR2 SAAAGT. V was cut by 3 bases and J by 5 bases, with 15 bases left in between. The CDR3 sequence: CASSYRPERGDTQYF. As DNA, the CDR3 is TGTGCCAGCAGTTATCGGCCGGAACGGGGAGATACGCAGTATTTT.

A few counts support this clone. V and J are TRBV5-1 and TRBJ1-2, with 12 positions matching TRBD1. V dropped 4 bases and J dropped 8; count of bases not matched to a gene: 6. Per the germline V gene, CDR1 is SGHRS and CDR2 is YFSETQ. This CDR3 has 14 amino acids. The CDR3 sequence is CASSLGQGARGYTF. The CDR3 nucleotides are TGCGCCAGCAGCCTGGGACAGGGGGCGAGAGGCTACACCTTC.

By share, this clone counts as medium-sized. J is TRBJ1-1 and V is TRBV9, with D perhaps matching TRBD1 (5 bases). Trimming took 2 bases from V and 4 from J, leaving 12 bases between them. The CDR3 contains 14 residues. Germline assignment: CDR1 SGDLS and CDR2 YYNGEE. The CDR3 region has the DNA TGTGCCAGCAGCGTCGGGGCCTCGAGCACTGAAGCTTTCTTT. Amino acid sequence: CASSVGASSTEAFF. Using reference TRBV9 and TRBJ1-1 for the parts outside the CDR3, the full variable domain is DSGVTQTPKHLITATGQRVTLRCSPRSGDLSVYWYQQSLDQGLQFLIQYYNGEERAKGNILERFSAQQFPDLHSELNLSSLELGDSALYFCASSVGASSTEAFFGQGTRLTVV.

V gene TRBV6-9 combines with J gene TRBJ1-5; 9 bases fit TRBD1. This CDR3 comprises 17 residues. In germline, CDR1 is MNHGY, CDR2 SVAAGI. V lost 5 bases to trimming and J lost 4 bases; unmatched junction nucleotides: 12. The DNA for the CDR3 is TGTGCCAGCAGTCCAACCCTACAGGGGGCGCGGAATCAGCCCCAGCATTTT. The encoded protein is CASSPTLQGARNQPQHF.

This rearrangement joins TRBV19 to TRBJ1-3; D remains unclear. Germline values: CDR1 LNHDA, CDR2 SQIVND (reference sequence). This CDR3 region has 15 residues. Between the trimmed V and J ends, which lost 3 bases and 0 bases, there was a span of 9 bases. CDR3 loop: CASSISQYSGNTIYF. The CDR3, as DNA: TGTGCCAGTAGTATCTCCCAGTACTCTGGAAACACCATATATTTT.

A few counts support this clone. The V and J genes are TRBV5-1 and TRBJ1-2, with 7 bases aligning to TRBD1. This CDR3 is 14 amino acids long. V shed 2 bases and J 7 bases; nucleotides not matched to a gene: 8. Germline lookup yields CDR1 SGHRS and CDR2 YFSETQ. Here the CDR3 DNA reads TGCGCCAGCAGCTTAGACCAGGGGGTTATTGGCTACACCTTC. It encodes CASSLDQGVIGYTF.

The chain employs TRBV18 and TRBJ1-4; D may be TRBD1 (5 bases). Germline V gives CDR1 KGHSH, CDR2 LQKENI. V was shortened by 6 bases and J by 7 bases, with 18 bases between the two germline ends. This CDR3 has 15 amino acids. The CDR3 spells CASSPSNWGGEKLFF. In nucleotides, the CDR3 is TGTGCCAGCTCGCCCTCCAACTGGGGCGGTGAAAAACTGTTTTTT.

This chain links TRBV6-8 with TRBJ1-1; maybe TRBD1 (6 bases). This CDR3 is 14 amino acids long. Trimming pared 5 bases from V and 5 bases from J, leaving 15 bases between. Germline values: CDR1 MNHGY, CDR2 SAAAGT. The CDR3 here is CASSVRGAGTEAFF. CDR3 sequence (DNA): TGTGCCAGCAGTGTACGGGGGGCGGGAACTGAAGCTTTCTTT.

This clone was detected only a few times. The chain is built from TRBV6-7 and TRBJ2-1; TRBD2 is a possible D gene (5 bases). TRBV6-7 is noted as an ORF with a role that remains uncertain. CDR3 length: 15 residues. V gave up 8 bases and J gave up 0 bases, with 14 bases separating them. Here the CDR3 reads CASDHSGSSYNEQFF. The CDR3 nucleotides read TGTGCCAGCGACCACTCGGGGAGCTCCTACAATGAGCAGTTCTTC.

J is TRBJ2-3 and V is TRBV12-5, with TRBD1 matching over 8 bases. Germline V gene sequence: CDR1 LGHNT, CDR2 FRNRAP. The CDR3 has 16 amino acids. Written as DNA, the CDR3 is TGTGCCAGCACCCCGGGACAGGAATCTTTTGGGGTTACGCAGTATTTT. Protein: CASTPGQESFGVTQYF. The full variable domain, its missing parts supplied by reference TRBV12-5 and TRBJ2-3, is DARVTQTPRHKVTEMGQEVTMRCQPILGHNTVFWYRQTMMQGLELLAYFRNRAPLDDSGMPKDRFSAEMPDATLATLKIQPSEPRDSAVYFCASTPGQESFGVTQYFGPGTRLTVL.

The chain joins TRBV23-1 to TRBJ1-1; D is unclear. TRBV23-1 is placed among ORFs of uncertain function. Trimming left V 1 base short and J 4 bases short, with 10 bases between. This CDR3 is built from 14 residues. Here the CDR3 DNA reads TGCGCCAGCAGTCAATTGGGAGAGGGCACTGAAGCTTTCTTT. This gives the protein CASSQLGEGTEAFF.

The chain is built from TRBV18 and TRBJ2-5; the match to TRBD2 covers 11 bases. J was trimmed by 4 bases and V by 4 bases; bases with no gene match: 5. This CDR3 region has 15 residues. Per germline, CDR1 KGHSH and CDR2 LQKENI. Written as DNA, the CDR3 is TGTGCCAGCTCACTGGCTAGCGGGGGGAGAGAGACCCAGTACTTC. Protein product: CASSLASGGRETQYF.

This chain connects TRBV12-5 to TRBJ1-3, with a possible D match to TRBD1 (5 bases). The CDR3 extends over 14 amino acids. The germline gives CDR1 LGHNT, CDR2 FRNRAP. The ends were cut back, 6 bases at V and 2 bases at J, with 11 bases in the middle. CDR3 loop: CASGIGAPGNTIYF. Here the CDR3 DNA reads TGTGCTAGTGGGATAGGGGCCCCTGGAAACACCATATATTTT.

The gene calls are TRBV29-1 and TRBJ2-7; D might be TRBD1 (6 bases). Per the germline V gene, CDR1 is SQVTM and CDR2 is ANQGSEA. Trimming removed 1 base at V and 4 bases at J, with 17 bases between. The CDR3 is made up of 15 amino acids. The CDR3, as DNA: TGCAGCGTTGAAGGGGCCGGACGGGACACTTACGAGCAGTACTTC. As protein: CSVEGAGRDTYEQYF.

J is TRBJ1-4 and V is TRBV11-3; 9 nucleotides align to TRBD1. V shed 7 bases, J shed 7 bases, and the junction held 10 bases outside the gene matches. CDR1 SGHNT and CDR2 YENEEA come from the germline V gene. The CDR3 consists of 15 residues. The CDR3 reads CASTARTGEGEKLFF. The CDR3 DNA follows: TGTGCCAGCACCGCCCGGACAGGGGAGGGTGAAAAACTGTTTTTT.

V is TRBV29-1 and J is TRBJ2-1; the match to TRBD2 covers 8 bases. Germline V gene sequence: CDR1 SQVTM, CDR2 ANQGSEA. There are 14 residues in the CDR3. After removal of 3 bases from V and 2 bases from J, the junction contained 3 bases not matched to a gene. DNA of the CDR3: TGCAGCGTTGATGGCGGGGGGACCTACAATGAGCAGTTCTTC. Amino acid sequence: CSVDGGGTYNEQFF.

CDR3 residues: CASSSPRESNYGYTF. The CDR3 region has the DNA TGTGCCAGCAGTTCCCCCCGGGAGTCTAACTATGGCTACACCTTC. The chain has TRBV6-8 and TRBJ1-2; D not certain. Germline V lookup: CDR1 MNHGY, CDR2 SAAAGT. The CDR3 sequence is 15 residues long. V lost 4 bases and J lost 0, with 12 bases in between.

The chain recombines TRBV25-1 with TRBJ1-1; D may be TRBD1 (5 bases). The CDR3 spans 16 residues. Germline V CDR1 and CDR2: MGHDK, SYGVNS. Trimming stripped 6 bases from V and 7 bases from J, with 24 bases between. The CDR3 reads CASSTPGGDAVGEAFF. In DNA, the CDR3 is TGTGCCAGCAGCACCCCGGGAGGGGATGCAGTCGGTGAAGCTTTCTTT.

The chain employs TRBV29-1 and TRBJ1-2; D is unresolved. This CDR3 has 16 amino acids. Germline CDR1 SQVTM, CDR2 ANQGSEA. Trimming removed 5 bases at V and 0 bases at J, with 19 bases between. CDR3 DNA: TGCAGCGTTCCCCGGGGAGGTGGCCGAACTAACTATGGCTACACCTTC. Translating gives CSVPRGGGRTNYGYTF.

This clone appeared a few times. This chain uses TRBV28 with TRBJ2-3; 11 bases are shared with TRBD2. Germline CDR1 and CDR2: MDHEN and SYDVKM. CDR3 length equals 16 residues. V trimming: 5 bases; J trimming: 2 bases; junction bases outside the gene matches: 6. Here the CDR3 DNA reads TGTGCCAGCAGTGCCCGACTAGCGGGGTACACAGATACGCAGTATTTT. Its translation is CASSARLAGYTDTQYF.